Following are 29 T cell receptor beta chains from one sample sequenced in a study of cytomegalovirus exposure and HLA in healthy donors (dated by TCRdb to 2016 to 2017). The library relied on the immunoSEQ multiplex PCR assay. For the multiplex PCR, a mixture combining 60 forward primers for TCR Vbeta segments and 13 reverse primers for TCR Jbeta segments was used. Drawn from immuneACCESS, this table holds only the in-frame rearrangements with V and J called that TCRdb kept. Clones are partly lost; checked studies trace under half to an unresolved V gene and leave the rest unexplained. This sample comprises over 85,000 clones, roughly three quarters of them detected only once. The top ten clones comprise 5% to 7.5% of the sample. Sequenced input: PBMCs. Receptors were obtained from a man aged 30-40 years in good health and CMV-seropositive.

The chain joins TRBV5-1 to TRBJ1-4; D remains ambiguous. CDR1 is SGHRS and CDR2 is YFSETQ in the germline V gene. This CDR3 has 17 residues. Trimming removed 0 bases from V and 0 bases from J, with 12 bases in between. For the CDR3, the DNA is TGCGCCAGCAGCTTGGGGGGAGACACTACAACTAATGAAAAACTGTTTTTT. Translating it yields CASSLGGDTTTNEKLFF.

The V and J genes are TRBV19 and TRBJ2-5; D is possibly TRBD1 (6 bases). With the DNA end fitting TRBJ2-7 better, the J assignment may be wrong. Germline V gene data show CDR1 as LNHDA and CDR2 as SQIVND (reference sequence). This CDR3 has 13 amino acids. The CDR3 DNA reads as TGTGCCAGTGGCGGAACAGGGACCTACGAGCAGTACTTC. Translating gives CASGGTGTYEQYF.

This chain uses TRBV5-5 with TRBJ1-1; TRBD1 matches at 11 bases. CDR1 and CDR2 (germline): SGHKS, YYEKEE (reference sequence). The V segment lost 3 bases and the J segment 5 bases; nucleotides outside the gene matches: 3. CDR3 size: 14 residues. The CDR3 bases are TGTGCCAGCAGCTACGGGACAGGGGGGACTGAAGCTTTCTTT. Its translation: CASSYGTGGTEAFF.

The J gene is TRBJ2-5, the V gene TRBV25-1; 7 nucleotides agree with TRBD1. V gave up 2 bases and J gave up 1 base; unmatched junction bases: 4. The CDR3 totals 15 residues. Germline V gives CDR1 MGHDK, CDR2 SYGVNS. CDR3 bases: TGTGCCAGCAGTGAAGGGGGACAGTCCCAAGAGACCCAGTACTTC. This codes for CASSEGGQSQETQYF.

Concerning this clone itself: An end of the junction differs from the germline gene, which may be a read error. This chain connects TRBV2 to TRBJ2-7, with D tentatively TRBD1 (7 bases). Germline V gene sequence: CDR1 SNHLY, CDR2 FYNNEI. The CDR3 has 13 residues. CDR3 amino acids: CASNRQDRRWGDF. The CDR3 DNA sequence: TGTGCCAGCAACAGACAGGACAGGAGGTGGGGGGACTTC.

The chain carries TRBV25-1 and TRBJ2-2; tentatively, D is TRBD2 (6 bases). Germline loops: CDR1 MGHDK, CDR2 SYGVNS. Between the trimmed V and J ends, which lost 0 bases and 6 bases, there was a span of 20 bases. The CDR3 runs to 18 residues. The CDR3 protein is CASSEYILSPSVPGELFF. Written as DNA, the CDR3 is TGTGCCAGCAGTGAATATATACTATCGCCTAGCGTCCCCGGGGAGCTGTTTTTT.

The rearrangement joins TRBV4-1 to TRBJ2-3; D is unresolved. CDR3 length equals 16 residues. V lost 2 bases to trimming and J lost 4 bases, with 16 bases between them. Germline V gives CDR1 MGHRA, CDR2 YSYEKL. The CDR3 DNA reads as TGCGCCAGCAGCCAAAACCCGGTCCCGCCACCAGATACGCAGTATTTT. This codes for CASSQNPVPPPDTQYF.

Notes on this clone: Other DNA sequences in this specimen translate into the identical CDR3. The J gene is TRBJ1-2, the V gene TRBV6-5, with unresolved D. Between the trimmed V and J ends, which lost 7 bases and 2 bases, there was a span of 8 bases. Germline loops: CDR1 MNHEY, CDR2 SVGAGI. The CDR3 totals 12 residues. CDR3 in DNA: TGTGCCAGCACAGGTGGGAACTATGGCTACACCTTC. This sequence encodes CASTGGNYGYTF.

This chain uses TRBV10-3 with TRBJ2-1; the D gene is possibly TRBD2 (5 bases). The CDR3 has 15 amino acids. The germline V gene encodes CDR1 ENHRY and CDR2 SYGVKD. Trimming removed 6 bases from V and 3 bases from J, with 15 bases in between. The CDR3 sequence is CAIRPDGVIYNEQFF. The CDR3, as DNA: TGTGCCATCAGGCCCGACGGGGTCATCTACAATGAGCAGTTCTTC.

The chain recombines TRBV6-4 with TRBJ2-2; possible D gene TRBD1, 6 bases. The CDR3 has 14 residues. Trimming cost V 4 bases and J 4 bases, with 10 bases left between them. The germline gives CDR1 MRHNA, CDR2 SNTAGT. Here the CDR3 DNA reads TGTGCCAGCAGTGTAACAGGGATCACCGGGGAGCTGTTTTTT. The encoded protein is CASSVTGITGELFF.

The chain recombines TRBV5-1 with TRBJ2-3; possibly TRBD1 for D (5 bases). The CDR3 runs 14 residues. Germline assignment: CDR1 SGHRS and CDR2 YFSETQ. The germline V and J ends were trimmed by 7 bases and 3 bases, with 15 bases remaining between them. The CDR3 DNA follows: TGCGCCAGCGGCGTGGCAGGGTCAACAGATACGCAGTATTTT. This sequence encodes CASGVAGSTDTQYF.

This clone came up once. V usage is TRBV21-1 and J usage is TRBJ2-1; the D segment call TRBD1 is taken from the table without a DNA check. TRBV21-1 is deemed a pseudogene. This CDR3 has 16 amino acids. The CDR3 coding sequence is TGTGCCAGCAGCGAACGACTTGGACAGGTTTACAATGAGCAGTTCTTC. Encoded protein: CASSERLGQVYNEQFF.

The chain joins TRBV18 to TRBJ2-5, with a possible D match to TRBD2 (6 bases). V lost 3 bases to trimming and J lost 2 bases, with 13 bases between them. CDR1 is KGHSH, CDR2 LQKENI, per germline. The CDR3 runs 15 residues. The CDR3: CASSPRRGVQETQYF. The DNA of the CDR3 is TGTGCCAGCTCACCGAGGAGGGGCGTACAAGAGACCCAGTACTTC.

The CDR3 here is CASSPRGPGNTIYF. Written as DNA, the CDR3 is TGTGCCAGCAGCCCTAGGGGTCCCGGAAACACCATATATTTT. V gene TRBV5-8 combines with J gene TRBJ1-3; a weak D match, TRBD1 (5 bases). CDR3 length: 14 amino acids. Germline CDR1 is SGHTS and CDR2 is YDEGEE. The ends were cut back, 4 bases at V and 4 bases at J, with 12 bases in the middle.

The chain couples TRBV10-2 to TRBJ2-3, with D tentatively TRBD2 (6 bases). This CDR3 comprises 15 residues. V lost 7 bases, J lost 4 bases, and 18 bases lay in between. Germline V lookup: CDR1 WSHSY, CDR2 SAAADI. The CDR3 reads CASNPTGTQPDTQYF. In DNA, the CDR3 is TGCGCCAGCAATCCTACCGGGACTCAACCAGATACGCAGTATTTT.

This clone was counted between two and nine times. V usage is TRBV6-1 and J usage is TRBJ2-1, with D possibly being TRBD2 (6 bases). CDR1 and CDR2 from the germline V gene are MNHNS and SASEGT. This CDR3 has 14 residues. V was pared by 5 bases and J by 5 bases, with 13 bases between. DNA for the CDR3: TGTGCCAGCAGTCCACGGACTATAAACAATGAGCAGTTCTTC. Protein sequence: CASSPRTINNEQFF.

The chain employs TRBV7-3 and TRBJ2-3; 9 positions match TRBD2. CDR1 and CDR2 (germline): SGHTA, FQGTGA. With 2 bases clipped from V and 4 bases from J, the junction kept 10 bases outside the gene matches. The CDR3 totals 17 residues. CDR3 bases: TGTGCCAGCAGCTTAGGTCTCGCGGGGGGGCCAGCAGATACGCAGTATTTT. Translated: CASSLGLAGGPADTQYF. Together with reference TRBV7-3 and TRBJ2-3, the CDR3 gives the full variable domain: GAGVSQTPSNKVTEKGKYVELRCDPISGHTALYWYRQSLGQGPEFLIYFQGTGAADDSGLPNDRFFAVRPEGSVSTLKIQRTERGDSAVYLCASSLGLAGGPADTQYFGPGTRLTVL.

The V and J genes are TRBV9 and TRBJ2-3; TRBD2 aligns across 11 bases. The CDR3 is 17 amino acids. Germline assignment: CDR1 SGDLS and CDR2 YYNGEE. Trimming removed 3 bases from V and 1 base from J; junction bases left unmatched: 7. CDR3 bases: TGTGCCAGCAGCGGCGGTAGCGGGGGGGCCGGCACAGATACGCAGTATTTT. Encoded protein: CASSGGSGGAGTDTQYF. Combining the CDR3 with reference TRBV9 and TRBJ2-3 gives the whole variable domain DSGVTQTPKHLITATGQRVTLRCSPRSGDLSVYWYQQSLDQGLQFLIQYYNGEERAKGNILERFSAQQFPDLHSELNLSSLELGDSALYFCASSGGSGGAGTDTQYFGPGTRLTVL.

CDR3 in amino acids: CTSSHRPTTQYF. CDR3 nucleotides: TGCACCAGCAGCCACCGCCCGACTACACAGTATTTT. The gene calls are TRBV1 and TRBJ2-3; the table calls TRBD2, which could not be checked here. TRBV1 is marked as a pseudogene. This CDR3 has 12 residues.

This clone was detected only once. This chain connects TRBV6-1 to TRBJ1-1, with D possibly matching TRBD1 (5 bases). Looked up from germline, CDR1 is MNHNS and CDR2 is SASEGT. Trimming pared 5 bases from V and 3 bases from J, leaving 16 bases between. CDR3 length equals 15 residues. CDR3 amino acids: CASSSRPLRDTEAFF. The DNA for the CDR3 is TGTGCCAGCAGTTCCCGCCCTCTCAGGGACACTGAAGCTTTCTTT.

The chain's CDR3 is CASSVAAGGYNEQFF. The CDR3 nucleotides read TGTGCCAGCAGCGTAGCTGCGGGCGGGTACAATGAGCAGTTCTTC. The genes are TRBV9 and TRBJ2-1, with a possible D match to TRBD2 (5 bases). V lost 0 bases, J lost 4 bases, and 11 bases lay in between. Per germline, CDR1 SGDLS and CDR2 YYNGEE. The CDR3 consists of 15 residues.

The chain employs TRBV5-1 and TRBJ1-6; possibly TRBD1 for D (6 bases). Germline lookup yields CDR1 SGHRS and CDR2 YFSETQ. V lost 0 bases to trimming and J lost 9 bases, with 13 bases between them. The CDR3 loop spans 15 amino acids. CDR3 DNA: TGCGCCAGCAGCTTGGGACAACAGGGTATTTCACCCCTCCACTTT. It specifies CASSLGQQGISPLHF.

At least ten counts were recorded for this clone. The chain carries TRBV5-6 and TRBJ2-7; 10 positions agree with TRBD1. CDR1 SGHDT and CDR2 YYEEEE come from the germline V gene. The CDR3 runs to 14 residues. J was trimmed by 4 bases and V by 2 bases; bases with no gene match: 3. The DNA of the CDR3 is TGTGCCAGCAGCTTTTGGGACAGGGGTTACGAGCAGTACTTC. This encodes CASSFWDRGYEQYF.

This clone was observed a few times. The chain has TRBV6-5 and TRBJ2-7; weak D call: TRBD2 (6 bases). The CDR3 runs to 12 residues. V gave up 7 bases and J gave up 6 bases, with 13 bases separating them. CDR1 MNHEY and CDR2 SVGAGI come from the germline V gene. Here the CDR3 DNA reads TGTGCCAGCACCGAGACTAGTGGCGAGCAGTACTTC. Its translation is CASTETSGEQYF.

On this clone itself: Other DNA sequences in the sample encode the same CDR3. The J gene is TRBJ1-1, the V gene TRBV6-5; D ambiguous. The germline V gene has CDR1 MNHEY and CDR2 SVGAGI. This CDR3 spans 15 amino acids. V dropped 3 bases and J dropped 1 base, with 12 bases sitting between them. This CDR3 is CASSYSSRENTEAFF. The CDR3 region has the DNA TGTGCCAGCAGTTATAGTTCGAGAGAGAACACTGAAGCTTTCTTT.

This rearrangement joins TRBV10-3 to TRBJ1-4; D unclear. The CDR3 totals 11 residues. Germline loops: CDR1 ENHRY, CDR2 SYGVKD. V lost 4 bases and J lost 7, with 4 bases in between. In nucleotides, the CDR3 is TGTGCCATCAGTGCGGGTGAAAAACTGTTTTTT. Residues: CAISAGEKLFF.

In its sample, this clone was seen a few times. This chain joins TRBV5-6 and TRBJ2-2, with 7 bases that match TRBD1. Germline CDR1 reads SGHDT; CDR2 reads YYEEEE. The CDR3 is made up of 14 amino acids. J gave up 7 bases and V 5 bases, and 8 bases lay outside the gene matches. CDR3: CASSYDRVHGELFF. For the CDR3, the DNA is TGTGCCAGCAGTTATGACAGGGTTCACGGGGAGCTGTTTTTT.

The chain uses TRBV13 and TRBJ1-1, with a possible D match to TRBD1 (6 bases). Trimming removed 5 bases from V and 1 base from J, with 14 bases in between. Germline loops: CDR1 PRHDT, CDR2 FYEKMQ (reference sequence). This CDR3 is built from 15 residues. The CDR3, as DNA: TGTGCCAGCAGCCGGGCAGGGGATGGGAACACTGAAGCTTTCTTT. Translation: CASSRAGDGNTEAFF.

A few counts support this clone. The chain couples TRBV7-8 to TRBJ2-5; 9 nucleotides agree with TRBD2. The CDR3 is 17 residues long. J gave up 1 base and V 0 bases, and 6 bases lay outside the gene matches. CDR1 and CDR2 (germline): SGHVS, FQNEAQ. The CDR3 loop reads CASSLATASGAQETQYF. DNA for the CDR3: TGTGCCAGCAGCTTAGCTACGGCTAGCGGGGCCCAAGAGACCCAGTACTTC.